The rows below give T cell receptor beta chains drawn from one sample of a study of spatial heterogeneity in lung cancer. TCRdb reanalysed the 5' RACE reads using MiXCR and keeps one entry per CDR3 protein. The sample lists tens of thousands of distinct CDR3 sequences, around 12% occurring once. Specimen: PBMCs, collected at surgery. The receptors shown here come from a male donor with early-stage non-small cell lung cancer. CDR3s include the opening cysteine and the closing phenylalanine or tryptophan. Fields, in order: clone size, V gene, D gene, J gene, CDR3 DNA, CDR3 protein. D genes are given only for firm matches. Clone sizes are given selectively: once, few, many, or a class where the clone is expanded.

.	TRBV7-9	.	TRBJ1-6	TGTGCCAGCACCATGCAGGGTCCCTATTCACCCCTCCACTTT	CASTMQGPYSPLHF
.	TRBV30	.	TRBJ1-1	TGTGCCTGGAGACCCCGTGTGAATCTAAGGGACACTGAAGCTTTCTTT	CAWRPRVNLRDTEAFF
few	TRBV7-2	.	TRBJ1-4	TGTGCCAGCAGCTTGGGGGGGACTAATGAAAAACTGTTTTTT	CASSLGGTNEKLFF
.	TRBV7-3	.	TRBJ1-2	TGTGCCAGCAGCTTACCTACCGGGACGGATAATGGCTACACCTTC	CASSLPTGTDNGYTF
many	TRBV6-2/TRBV6-3	.	TRBJ2-2	TGTGCCAGCAGTTACGTACCCGGGGAGCTGTTTTTT	CASSYVPGELFF
once	TRBV5-1	TRBD2	TRBJ2-2	TGCGCCAGCAGCCTAGGGACTAGCGGGTCGAACACCGGGGAGCTGTTTTTT	CASSLGTSGSNTGELFF
few	TRBV2	.	TRBJ1-5	TGTGCCAGCTCGACATTTACGAGGCCCCAGCATTTT	CASSTFTRPQHF
many	TRBV30	.	TRBJ2-1	TGTGCCTTCCGGGACTTCTTCTACAATGAGCAGTTCTTC	CAFRDFFYNEQFF
few	TRBV7-9	.	TRBJ2-7	TGTGCCAGCAGCTTTCAGGGCGCAAGGGGGGAGCAGTACTTC	CASSFQGARGEQYF
.	TRBV15	TRBD1	TRBJ2-1	TGTGCCACCAGCAGAGAACAGGGGGAGGTTGAGCAGTTCTTC	CATSREQGEVEQFF
few	TRBV29-1	TRBD2	TRBJ2-1	TGCAGCGGGGGGACTAGCGGGCGCTCCTACAATGAGCAGTTCTTC	CSGGTSGRSYNEQFF
.	TRBV24-1	TRBD1	TRBJ2-3	TGTGCCACCAGTGATCCGGGACAGGGTACAGATACGCAGTATTTT	CATSDPGQGTDTQYF
.	TRBV7-9	.	TRBJ2-5	TGTGCCAGCAGCCTCGCCTCGAGGGAGACCCAGTACTTC	CASSLASRETQYF
many	TRBV6-4	.	TRBJ1-5	TGTGCCAGCAGTGAAAATTCGGGACGATCCCAGCATTTT	CASSENSGRSQHF
few	TRBV10-3	.	TRBJ2-7	TGTGCCATCAACAACCCGGGACGGCCACAGGACGAGCAGTACTTC	CAINNPGRPQDEQYF
.	TRBV20-1	TRBD2	TRBJ2-7	TGCAGTGCCATACTAAAGCGGGGGGGCCTTGACGAGCAGTACTTC	CSAILKRGGLDEQYF
few	TRBV6-1	TRBD1	TRBJ1-1	TGTGCCAGCAGTGAAGACAGGGGAGACACTGAAGCTTTCTTT	CASSEDRGDTEAFF
few	TRBV3-1	.	TRBJ1-6	TGTGCCAGCAGCCAAGGACAGGAAGTTTCACCCCTCCACTTT	CASSQGQEVSPLHF
few	TRBV19	TRBD2	TRBJ2-1	TGTGCCAGTAGTCCCGGACTAGCGGGAGCCTACAATGAGCAGTTCTTC	CASSPGLAGAYNEQFF
many	TRBV6-2/TRBV6-3	.	TRBJ2-5	TGTGCCAGCAGTTATGATGCCGGGTCCGGGGAGACCCAGTACTTC	CASSYDAGSGETQYF
many	TRBV28	TRBD1	TRBJ2-3	TGTGCCAGCAGTTTAAAAAAGGGGGCCGCAGATACGCAGTATTTT	CASSLKKGAADTQYF
many	TRBV20-1	.	TRBJ2-1	TGCAGTGCTATGAATCCATGGGACGACTACAATGAGCAGTTCTTC	CSAMNPWDDYNEQFF
few	TRBV6-1	TRBD1	TRBJ1-1	TGTGCCAACCCCGGTGGGCCAGGGGGCTGGGCTGAAGCTTTCTTT	CANPGGPGGWAEAFF
.	TRBV6-9	TRBD2	TRBJ2-7	TGTGCCAGCAGTTATTTAGCGGGGGGGAGAGAAGCGCAGTACTTC	CASSYLAGGREAQYF
few	TRBV4-3	TRBD1	TRBJ1-4	TGCGCCAGCAGCCAAATCACAGGGGGCATTTGGGAAAAACTGTTTTTT	CASSQITGGIWEKLFF
few	TRBV5-5	.	TRBJ2-5	TGTGCCAGCAGCTTGGGATCAGGGGTTGGGGAGACCCAGTACTTC	CASSLGSGVGETQYF
.	TRBV10-2	.	TRBJ2-4	TGCGCCAGCAGTGAACGCCAGGCCCAGTACTTC	CASSERQAQYF
.	TRBV6-2/TRBV6-3	TRBD1	TRBJ2-5	TGTGCCAGCAGCCTGGACAGGGTTGGCGAGACCCAGTACTTC	CASSLDRVGETQYF
many	TRBV20-1	.	TRBJ2-1	TGCAGTGCAAATTCCTACAATGAGCAGTTCTTC	CSANSYNEQFF
.	TRBV11-2	.	TRBJ2-3	TGTGCCAGCAGCTTAGAAGGTCGCACAGATACGCAGTATTTT	CASSLEGRTDTQYF
.	TRBV4-2	TRBD2	TRBJ2-2	TGTGCCAGCACCCCTTCTAGCGGGAGTAGGGGCGGGGAGCTGTTTTTT	CASTPSSGSRGGELFF
few	TRBV20-1	.	TRBJ2-3	TGCAGTGCTAGAATTCAGGGGACAGATACGCAGTATTTT	CSARIQGTDTQYF
.	TRBV4-3	TRBD1	TRBJ2-2	TGCGCCAGCAGCCAAGACAGGACAGGGGCCACCGGGGAGCTGTTTTTT	CASSQDRTGATGELFF
few	TRBV4-2	.	TRBJ2-3	TGTGCCAGCAGCCAAGACGGCCGAGGAGGAACAGATACGCAGTATTTT	CASSQDGRGGTDTQYF
many	TRBV28	TRBD1	TRBJ2-1	TGTGCCAGCAGTTACCCGGGACAGGGGGGCTATGAGCAGTTCTTC	CASSYPGQGGYEQFF
.	TRBV20-1	.	TRBJ1-3	TGCAGTGCCCGGACAGACGGAAACACCATATATTTT	CSARTDGNTIYF
.	TRBV4-3	.	TRBJ2-2	TGCGCCAGCAGCCCCGGGGCCGGGGAGCTGTTTTTT	CASSPGAGELFF
.	TRBV4-1	.	TRBJ1-6	TGCGCCAGCAGCCAAGCCGCGGGGCTGGGAGTCCACTTT	CASSQAAGLGVHF
.	TRBV30	.	TRBJ1-5	TGTGCCTGGAGTATGGGCCTGAACAATCAGCCCCAGCATTTT	CAWSMGLNNQPQHF
.	TRBV4-3	.	TRBJ1-1	TGCGCCAGCAGCCAAGACATTGAGAACACTGAAGCTTTCTTT	CASSQDIENTEAFF
few	TRBV12-3/TRBV12-4	TRBD2	TRBJ2-3	TGTGCCAGCAGCCACGGGGGGGCGGGGACCGGACGCACAGATACGCAGTATTTT	CASSHGGAGTGRTDTQYF
.	TRBV7-2	TRBD1	TRBJ1-2	TGTGCCAGCAGCCCGGCGGGGGGACAGGAATTTGGCTACACCTTC	CASSPAGGQEFGYTF
.	TRBV28	.	TRBJ1-1	TGTGCCAGCAGTTCCGACGGGTTAAACACTGAAGCTTTCTTT	CASSSDGLNTEAFF
.	TRBV12-3/TRBV12-4	TRBD1	TRBJ2-2	TGTGCCAGCAGTGCGAGACAGGGGGACACCGGGGAGCTGTTTTTT	CASSARQGDTGELFF
.	TRBV24-1	.	TRBJ1-3	TGTGCCCACGCGGGCCCTTGGGGGCTCTCTGGAAACACCATATATTTT	CAHAGPWGLSGNTIYF
many	TRBV9	TRBD1	TRBJ2-5	TGTGCCAGCAGCGGGACGACAGGGGGCGGAGAGACCCAGTACTTC	CASSGTTGGGETQYF
few	TRBV5-1	.	TRBJ2-6	TGCGCCAGCAGCTTGATATCTGGGGCCAACGTCCTGACTTTC	CASSLISGANVLTF
many	TRBV12-3/TRBV12-4	.	TRBJ1-5	TGTGCCAGCAGTCTCCACAGGGGCAATCAGCCCCAGCATTTT	CASSLHRGNQPQHF
few	TRBV19	TRBD1	TRBJ2-1	TGTGCCAGTACCCTTGGAGGACAGGCCTACAATGAGCAGTTCTTC	CASTLGGQAYNEQFF
.	TRBV18	.	TRBJ1-1	TGTGCCAGCTCACTCATCCCCGGGACGGCTAACACTGAAGCTTTCTTT	CASSLIPGTANTEAFF
.	TRBV20-1	.	TRBJ2-2	TGCAGTTCTAGGGAACAGGGCGACGGGGAGCTGTTTTTT	CSSREQGDGELFF
.	TRBV28	.	TRBJ1-6	TGTGCCAGCCTGAGGTTTCGTAACAATTCACCCCTCCACTTT	CASLRFRNNSPLHF
many	TRBV29-1	.	TRBJ1-2	TGCAGCGTTGGTTCGGGGAATGGCTACACCTTC	CSVGSGNGYTF
.	TRBV7-6	TRBD1	TRBJ2-7	TGTGCCAGCGCCTCGCGGACAGGGGGGAGTTACGAGCAGTACTTC	CASASRTGGSYEQYF
.	TRBV29-1	TRBD2	TRBJ2-5	TGCAGCGTTGCGGGACTAGCGGGGAAGGGGACCCAGTACTTC	CSVAGLAGKGTQYF